Listed below are T cell receptor beta chains from one sample, sequenced in a study of cytomegalovirus exposure and HLA in healthy donors. The method was immunoSEQ multiplex PCR; TCRdb's version includes in-frame clones alone and lacks a portion of them. Of around 120,000 clones in the sample, 15% to 19% are singletons; the top ten hold 1.5% to 2%. The specimen was PBMCs. The receptors come from a woman between 18 and 30 years old in good health and CMV-seronegative. Each CDR3 is given with its conserved first and last residue. Each record gives: CDR3 protein, V gene, clone size, J gene. Only some rows state a clone size, as once, few, many or a class for expanded clones.

CDR3: CASSPVQTSIEQYF
V: TRBV6-5
size: -
J: TRBJ2-7

CDR3: CASSSYKGQPFSGNTIYF
V: TRBV11-3
size: -
J: TRBJ1-3

CDR3: CASSPGQGRDEQFF
V: TRBV5-4
size: -
J: TRBJ2-1

CDR3: CASSMARGDISYEQYF
V: TRBV19
size: -
J: TRBJ2-7

CDR3: CASSETGGMYNEQFF
V: TRBV6-1
size: -
J: TRBJ2-1

CDR3: CASSPRGQNYGYTF
V: TRBV11-2
size: few
J: TRBJ1-2

CDR3: CASSLDNRDTEAFF
V: TRBV28
size: few
J: TRBJ1-1

CDR3: CASSDDTFPQHF
V: TRBV2
size: few
J: TRBJ1-5

CDR3: CATSSRPLAGWYNEQFF
V: TRBV15
size: -
J: TRBJ2-1

CDR3: CASGGARGYTF
V: TRBV9
size: few
J: TRBJ1-2

CDR3: CASPGTGYNEQFF
V: TRBV5-1
size: -
J: TRBJ2-1

CDR3: CASSFGTAQTYEQYF
V: TRBV5-1
size: few
J: TRBJ2-7

CDR3: CASSSPASGPLGEQYF
V: TRBV5-1
size: few
J: TRBJ2-7

CDR3: CAWNPGQGVTPQHF
V: TRBV30
size: -
J: TRBJ1-5

CDR3: CASSLRSTSGTSSYEQYF
V: TRBV7-2
size: -
J: TRBJ2-7

CDR3: CASSFRGSGANVLTF
V: TRBV11-2
size: -
J: TRBJ2-6

CDR3: CASSPAAGQRAYGYTF
V: TRBV7-8
size: few
J: TRBJ1-2

CDR3: CASSPRDRGREKLFF
V: TRBV27
size: few
J: TRBJ1-4

CDR3: CSVDGVWGEKGNTEAFF
V: TRBV29-1
size: few
J: TRBJ1-1

CDR3: CASSASGAYNEQFF
V: TRBV9
size: few
J: TRBJ2-1

CDR3: CASSLDVGPGEQYF
V: TRBV5-4
size: few
J: TRBJ2-7

CDR3: CASSLGQGTAETQYF
V: TRBV7-9
size: few
J: TRBJ2-5

CDR3: CASSTSYNEQFF
V: TRBV7-9
size: few
J: TRBJ2-1

CDR3: CASSYGGGSYEQYF
V: TRBV6-6
size: -
J: TRBJ2-7

CDR3: CASWDRQYGYTF
V: TRBV2
size: few
J: TRBJ1-2

CDR3: CASSTGTEAFF
V: TRBV27
size: -
J: TRBJ1-1

CDR3: CASTVPDAHTGELFF
V: TRBV10-1
size: -
J: TRBJ2-2

CDR3: CASSLERGRGPLHF
V: TRBV7-8
size: -
J: TRBJ1-6

CDR3: CASSPQAGTDTQYF
V: TRBV7-2
size: -
J: TRBJ2-3

CDR3: CASSRGLAGVYEQYF
V: TRBV27
size: few
J: TRBJ2-7

CDR3: CASSPTGGEGAYEQCF
V: TRBV7-9
size: -
J: TRBJ2-7

CDR3: CASSGGPIYGYTF
V: TRBV28
size: few
J: TRBJ1-2